Below, 24 T cell receptor beta chains from the same sample are listed, as sequenced in a study of identical twins. A single record per CDR3 protein comes from TCRdb applying MiXCR to the 5' RACE reads. The sample holds hundreds of thousands of distinct CDR3 sequences, 20% to 30% seen once. This same sample was also taken into another study, of T cells expressing NK-cell markers.

Sequencing was carried out using CD4+ T cells sorted from blood. The receptors were sampled from a woman aged 18-29 years in good health.

This chain links TRBV5-1 with TRBJ2-7; 7 bases line up with TRBD2. CDR1 is SGHRS and CDR2 is YFSETQ in the germline V gene. V shed 6 bases, J shed 7 bases, and the junction held 13 bases outside the gene matches. The CDR3 spans 14 residues. CDR3 bases: TGCGCCAGCAACGAGGGAGGGCCCTCGGAAGAGCAGTACTTC. Its protein is CASNEGGPSEEQYF.

This chain links TRBV5-5 with TRBJ2-2, with TRBD1 matching over 7 bases. This CDR3 has 14 amino acids. The germline V gene encodes CDR1 SGHKS and CDR2 YYEKEE (reference sequence). V trimming: 4 bases; J trimming: 5 bases; junction bases outside the gene matches: 5. The DNA for the CDR3 is TGTGCCAGCAGCCTGGGACAGCAAACCGGGGAGCTGTTTTTT. Translated: CASSLGQQTGELFF. The full variable domain, with the rest looked up from reference TRBV5-5 and TRBJ2-2, is DAGVTQSPTHLIKTRGQQVTLRCSPISGHKSVSWYQQVLGQGPQFIFQYYEKEERGRGNFPDRFSARQFPNYSSELNVNALLLGDSALYLCASSLGQQTGELFFGEGSRLTVL.

V is TRBV7-2 and J is TRBJ2-5; D is unresolved. With 5 bases removed from V and 5 bases from J, the gap between germline ends came to 9 bases. The CDR3 is made up of 12 amino acids. Germline lookup yields CDR1 SGHTA and CDR2 FQGNSA. CDR3 region: CASSNTRETQYF. DNA for the CDR3: TGTGCCAGCAGCAACACGAGGGAGACCCAGTACTTC. Using reference TRBV7-2 and TRBJ2-5 for the parts outside the CDR3, the full variable domain is GAGVSQSPSNKVTEKGKDVELRCDPISGHTALYWYRQSLGQGLEFLIYFQGNSAPDKSGLPSDRFSAERTGGSVSTLTIQRTQQEDSAVYLCASSNTRETQYFGPGTRLLVL.

This clonotype showed up just a few times. V is TRBV13 and J is TRBJ1-1; a weak D match, TRBD1 (6 bases). CDR1 and CDR2 from the germline V gene are PRHDT and FYEKMQ (reference sequence). CDR3 length equals 13 residues. V shed 5 bases and J shed 4 bases, with 11 bases lying between them. CDR3 bases: TGTGCCAGCAGCCCCAGGGGCATCACTGAAGCTTTCTTT. Protein product: CASSPRGITEAFF.

A few counts support this clonotype. CDR3 in amino acids: CASSLVGVYNEQFF. The DNA of the CDR3 is TGTGCCAGCAGTTTAGTGGGGGTCTACAATGAGCAGTTCTTC. The chain couples TRBV12-3 or TRBV12-4 to TRBJ2-1; D tentatively reads TRBD1 or TRBD2 (5 bases each). V was clipped by 1 base and J by 3 bases, with 7 bases between them. This CDR3 contains 14 residues.

This chain joins TRBV7-9 and TRBJ1-6; D unclear. Per germline, CDR1 SEHNR and CDR2 FQNEAQ (reference sequence). Trimming took off 4 bases at V and 8 bases at J, with 15 bases between the two ends. The CDR3 is made up of 15 amino acids. CDR3: CASSSGRMDDSPLHF. CDR3 in DNA: TGTGCCAGCAGCTCCGGGAGAATGGATGATTCACCCCTCCACTTT.

V and J are TRBV2 and TRBJ2-1; 8 nucleotides align to TRBD2. V shed 5 bases, J shed 4 bases, and the junction held 16 bases outside the gene matches. Per germline, CDR1 SNHLY and CDR2 FYNNEI. The CDR3 contains 18 residues. CDR3 in amino acids: CASSLPWGAGGPYNEQFF. Written as DNA, the CDR3 is TGTGCCAGCAGTCTACCCTGGGGGGCGGGGGGACCTTACAATGAGCAGTTCTTC. The complete variable domain, with remaining parts taken from reference TRBV2 and TRBJ2-1, reads EPEVTQTPSHQVTQMGQEVILRCVPISNHLYFYWYRQILGQKVEFLVSFYNNEISEKSEIFDDQFSVERPDGSNFTLKIRSTKLEDSAMYFCASSLPWGAGGPYNEQFFGPGTRLTVL.

This chain links TRBV6-1 with TRBJ2-1, with 11 bases that match TRBD2. With 6 bases clipped from V and 9 bases from J, the junction kept 4 bases outside the gene matches. The CDR3 is 13 amino acids. Germline-derived CDR1 and CDR2 are MNHNS and SASEGT. The CDR3 DNA reads TGTGCCAGCAGGCTAGCGGGAGGCACTGAGCAGTTCTTC. Translating it yields CASRLAGGTEQFF.

The chain uses TRBV27 and TRBJ2-1; tentative D call: TRBD2 (7 bases). Between the trimmed V and J ends, which lost 7 bases and 7 bases, there was a span of 23 bases. The CDR3 loop spans 16 amino acids. Germline V gene lookup returns CDR1 MNHEY and CDR2 SMNVEV (reference sequence). The DNA of the CDR3 is TGTGCCAGCACCCCACGCATACGGGCGGGGGCGAATGAGCAGTTCTTC. It encodes CASTPRIRAGANEQFF.

A word on this clonotype: This likely comes from a read error, as the CDR3 has no conserved phenylalanine or tryptophan at its end. The DNA is left out, because the CDR3 cannot be placed on it with certainty; the CDR3 is given as TCRdb lists it. The rearrangement joins TRBV6-4 to TRBJ2-3. The CDR3 comprises 8 residues, both ends counted. Germline CDR1 is MRHNA and CDR2 is SNTAGT. CDR3 amino acids: CASSLLDL.

V is TRBV3-1 and J is TRBJ2-4; a weak D match, TRBD1 (6 bases). The germline V gene encodes CDR1 LGHDT and CDR2 YNNKEL (reference sequence). Trimming left V 0 bases short and J 4 bases short, with 13 bases between. The CDR3 totals 16 residues. This chain's CDR3 is CASSQDRRTVKNIQYF. DNA for the CDR3: TGTGCCAGCAGCCAAGACCGTAGGACAGTTAAAAACATTCAGTACTTC. Complete variable domain (other parts from reference TRBV3-1 and TRBJ2-4): DTAVSQTPKYLVTQMGNDKSIKCEQNLGHDTMYWYKQDSKKFLKIMFSYNNKELIINETVPNRFSPKSPDKAHLNLHINSLELGDSAVYFCASSQDRRTVKNIQYFGAGTRLSVL.

At least ten counts were recorded for this clonotype. The CDR3 region has the DNA TGTGCCAGCAGCTTAGCTACGTGGGGGAACTTGTATGAGCAGTTCTTC. Its translation is CASSLATWGNLYEQFF. The chain uses TRBV7-2 and TRBJ2-1; D may correspond to TRBD1 or TRBD2 (5 bases each). Germline assignment: CDR1 SGHTA and CDR2 FQGNSA. The CDR3 length is 16 residues. Trimming stripped 0 bases from V and 8 bases from J, with 17 bases between.

This clonotype turned up a few times. The chain uses TRBV5-1 and TRBJ1-2, with D tentatively TRBD1 (5 bases). CDR3 length: 14 residues. Germline CDR1 SGHRS, CDR2 YFSETQ. Trimming left V 4 bases short and J 4 bases short, with 14 bases between. For the CDR3, the DNA is TGCGCCAGCAGCGGGACCGGGCAAGGCTATGGCTACACCTTC. The encoded protein is CASSGTGQGYGYTF.

This clonotype was recorded a few times. The V call is TRBV29-1, the J call TRBJ1-6; tentative D call: TRBD1 (5 bases). Trimming left V 6 bases short and J 6 bases short, with 9 bases between. The CDR3 has 12 amino acids. Germline CDR1 SQVTM, CDR2 ANQGSEA. The CDR3 loop reads CSVADTNSPLHF. CDR3 DNA sequence: TGCAGCGTGGCGGACACTAATTCACCCCTCCACTTT.

V usage is TRBV20-1 and J usage is TRBJ2-3; D is ambiguous. CDR1 DFQATT and CDR2 SNEGSKA come from the germline V gene (reference sequence). This CDR3 has 11 residues. For the CDR3, the DNA is TGCACCCCCAGGAGTGAGGATACGCAGTATTTT. Translation: CTPRSEDTQYF.

The chain has TRBV29-1 and TRBJ2-5, with 7 positions matching TRBD1. With 6 bases clipped from V and 6 bases from J, the junction kept 7 bases outside the gene matches. Germline CDR1 is SQVTM and CDR2 is ANQGSEA. This CDR3 region has 12 residues. As DNA, the CDR3 is TGCAGCGTGGGTGGACAGGTGAAGACCCAGTACTTC. Translating gives CSVGGQVKTQYF.

CDR3 sequence (DNA): TGTGCCAGCAGTTTTAGCGGAGTTCGGCGGTACAATGAGCAGTTCTTC. Translated, it gives CASSFSGVRRYNEQFF. The rearrangement links TRBV12-3 or TRBV12-4 to TRBJ2-1, with D possibly being TRBD2 (6 bases). The CDR3 covers 16 residues. Trimming took 3 bases from V and 4 from J, leaving 16 bases between them.

The CDR3 region is CSATGGAGTGELFF. The CDR3 nucleotides read TGCAGTGCTACGGGGGGTGCTGGCACCGGGGAGCTGTTTTTT. V is TRBV20-1 and J is TRBJ2-2; 7 nucleotides align to TRBD2. The CDR3 is 14 residues long. V was pared by 4 bases and J by 4 bases, with 6 bases of the junction left unmatched. CDR1 DFQATT and CDR2 SNEGSKA come from the germline V gene (reference sequence).

The chain is built from TRBV20-1 and TRBJ2-1, with TRBD1 as a possible D gene (5 bases). The CDR3 covers 16 residues. V dropped 0 bases and J dropped 0 bases, with 12 bases sitting between them. Germline CDR1 reads DFQATT; CDR2 reads SNEGSKA (reference sequence). CDR3 nucleotide sequence: TGCAGTGCTAGAGATCCGGACACCAGCTCCTACAATGAGCAGTTCTTC. Translating gives CSARDPDTSSYNEQFF.

This clonotype was found many times. CDR3 DNA sequence: TGTGCCAGCAGTTTAGCTAGCGGAAGCTCCTACAATGAGCAGTTCTTC. The encoded protein is CASSLASGSSYNEQFF. J is TRBJ2-1 and V is TRBV12-3 or TRBV12-4; D perhaps matches TRBD2 (6 bases). This CDR3 spans 16 amino acids. The ends were cut back, 0 bases at V and 0 bases at J, with 9 bases in the middle.

This chain connects TRBV2 to TRBJ2-3, with 7 bases fitting TRBD2. V lost 0 bases and J lost 1; bases outside the gene matches: 4. The CDR3 is 16 residues long. The germline V gene has CDR1 SNHLY and CDR2 FYNNEI. CDR3 protein: CASSEARLAGTDTQYF. As DNA, the CDR3 is TGTGCCAGCAGTGAAGCAAGGCTAGCGGGCACAGATACGCAGTATTTT.

This chain joins TRBV6-5 and TRBJ1-1, with 9 bases matching TRBD1. Trimming removed 3 bases from V and 5 bases from J; junction bases left unmatched: 4. Germline lookup yields CDR1 MNHEY and CDR2 SVGAGI. The CDR3 length is 14 residues. CDR3 nucleotide sequence: TGTGCCAGCAGTTATGGGACAGGGCATACTGAAGCTTTCTTT. Translation gives CASSYGTGHTEAFF.

The chain uses TRBV24-1 and TRBJ2-5; no clear D gene. The CDR3 spans 13 residues. The V and J ends lost 2 bases and 5 bases respectively, with 8 bases between them. CDR1 is KGHDR and CDR2 is SFDVKD in the germline V gene. The CDR3 is CATSDSYMETQYF. The CDR3 DNA reads TGTGCCACCAGTGATTCCTACATGGAGACCCAGTACTTC.

The chain uses TRBV7-2 and TRBJ1-1; D not certain. Germline values: CDR1 SGHTA, CDR2 FQGNSA. The CDR3 length is 14 residues. V was clipped by 5 bases and J by 2 bases, with 12 bases between them. The CDR3 sequence: CASSGRRGNTEAFF. CDR3 nucleotide sequence: TGTGCCAGCAGCGGAAGGCGGGGTAACACTGAAGCTTTCTTT. Supplemented by reference TRBV7-2 and TRBJ1-1, the full variable domain reads GAGVSQSPSNKVTEKGKDVELRCDPISGHTALYWYRQSLGQGLEFLIYFQGNSAPDKSGLPSDRFSAERTGGSVSTLTIQRTQQEDSAVYLCASSGRRGNTEAFFGQGTRLTVV.